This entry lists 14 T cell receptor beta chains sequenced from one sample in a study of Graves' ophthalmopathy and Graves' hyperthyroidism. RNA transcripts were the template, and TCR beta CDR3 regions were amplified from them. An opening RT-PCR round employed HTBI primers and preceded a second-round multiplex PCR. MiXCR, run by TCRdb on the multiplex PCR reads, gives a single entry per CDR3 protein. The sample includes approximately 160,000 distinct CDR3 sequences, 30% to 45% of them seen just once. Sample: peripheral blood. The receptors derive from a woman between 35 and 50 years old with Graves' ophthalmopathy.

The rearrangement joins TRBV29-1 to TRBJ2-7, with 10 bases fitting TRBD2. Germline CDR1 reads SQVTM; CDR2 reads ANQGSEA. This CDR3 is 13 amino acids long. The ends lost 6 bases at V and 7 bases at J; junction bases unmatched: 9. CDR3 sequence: CSVVLAGDGEQYF. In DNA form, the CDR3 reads TGCAGCGTAGTCCTAGCGGGGGACGGGGAGCAGTACTTC.

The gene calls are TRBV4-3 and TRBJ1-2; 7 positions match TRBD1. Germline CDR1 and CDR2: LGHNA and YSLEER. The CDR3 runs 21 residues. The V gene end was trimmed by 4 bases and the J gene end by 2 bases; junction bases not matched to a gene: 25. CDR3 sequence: CASSPAFPTGVVLISNYGYTF. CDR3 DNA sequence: TGCGCCAGCAGCCCGGCATTTCCAACAGGGGTTGTATTGATCAGCAACTATGGCTACACCTTC.

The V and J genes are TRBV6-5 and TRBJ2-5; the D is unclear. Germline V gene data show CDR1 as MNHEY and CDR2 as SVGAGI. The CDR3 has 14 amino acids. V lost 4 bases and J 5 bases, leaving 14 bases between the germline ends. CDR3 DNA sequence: TGTGCCAGCAGTTCGACCACCCTTGCGGAGACCCAGTACTTC. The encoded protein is CASSSTTLAETQYF.

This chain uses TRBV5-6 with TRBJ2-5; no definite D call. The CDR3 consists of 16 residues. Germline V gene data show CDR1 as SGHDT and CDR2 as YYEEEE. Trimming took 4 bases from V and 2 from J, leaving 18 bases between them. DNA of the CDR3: TGTGCCAGCAGCGCCAGGATACCTTTCTTTCAAGAGACCCAGTACTTC. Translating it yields CASSARIPFFQETQYF. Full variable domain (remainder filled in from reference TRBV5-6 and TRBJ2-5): DAGVTQSPTHLIKTRGQQVTLRCSPKSGHDTVSWYQQALGQGPQFIFQYYEEEERQRGNFPDRFSGHQFPNYSSELNVNALLLGDSALYLCASSARIPFFQETQYFGPGTRLLVL.

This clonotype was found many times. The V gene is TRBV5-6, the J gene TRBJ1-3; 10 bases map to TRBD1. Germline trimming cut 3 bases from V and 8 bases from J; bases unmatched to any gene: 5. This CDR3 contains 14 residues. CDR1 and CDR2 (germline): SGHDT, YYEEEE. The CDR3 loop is CASSSGTGVHTIYF. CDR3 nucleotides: TGTGCCAGCAGCTCCGGGACAGGGGTCCACACCATATATTTT.

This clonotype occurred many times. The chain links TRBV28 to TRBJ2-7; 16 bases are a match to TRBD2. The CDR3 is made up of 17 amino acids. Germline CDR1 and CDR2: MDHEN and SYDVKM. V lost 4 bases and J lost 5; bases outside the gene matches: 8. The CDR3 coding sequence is TGTGCCAGCAGTTCGTCCGGGACTAGCGGGAGGGTAAACGAGCAGTACTTC. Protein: CASSSSGTSGRVNEQYF.

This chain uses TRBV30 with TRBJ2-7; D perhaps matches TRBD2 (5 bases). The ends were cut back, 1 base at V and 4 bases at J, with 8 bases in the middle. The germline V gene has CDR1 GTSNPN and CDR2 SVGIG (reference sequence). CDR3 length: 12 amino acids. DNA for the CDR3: TGTGCCTGGAGTGCCACTAGATACGAGCAGTACTTC. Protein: CAWSATRYEQYF.

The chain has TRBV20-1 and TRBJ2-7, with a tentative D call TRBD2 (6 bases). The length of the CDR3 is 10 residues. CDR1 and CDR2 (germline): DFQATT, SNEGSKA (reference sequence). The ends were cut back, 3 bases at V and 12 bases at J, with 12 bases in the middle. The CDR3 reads CSASGRVVYF. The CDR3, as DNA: TGCAGTGCTAGCGGGAGAGTTGTGTACTTC.

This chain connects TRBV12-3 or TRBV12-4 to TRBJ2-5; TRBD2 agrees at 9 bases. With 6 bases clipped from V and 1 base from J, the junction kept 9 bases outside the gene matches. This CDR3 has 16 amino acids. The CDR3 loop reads CASSSSGSAFQETQYF. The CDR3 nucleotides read TGTGCCAGCAGCAGTAGCGGGAGCGCGTTCCAAGAGACCCAGTACTTC.

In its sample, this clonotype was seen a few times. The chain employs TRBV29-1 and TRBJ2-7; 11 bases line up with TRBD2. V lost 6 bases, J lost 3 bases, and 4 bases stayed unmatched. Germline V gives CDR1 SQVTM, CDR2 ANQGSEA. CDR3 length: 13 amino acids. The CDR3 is CSVISGRGYEQYF. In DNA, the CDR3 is TGCAGCGTGATTAGCGGGAGGGGCTACGAGCAGTACTTC.

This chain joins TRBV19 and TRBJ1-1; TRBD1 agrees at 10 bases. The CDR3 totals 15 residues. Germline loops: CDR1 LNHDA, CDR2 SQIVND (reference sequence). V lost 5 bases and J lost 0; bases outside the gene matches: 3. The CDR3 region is CASSVTGGLNTEAFF. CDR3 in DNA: TGTGCCAGTAGTGTGACAGGGGGCCTGAACACTGAAGCTTTCTTT. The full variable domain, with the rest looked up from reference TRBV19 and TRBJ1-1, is DGGITQSPKYLFRKEGQNVTLSCEQNLNHDAMYWYRQDPGQGLRLIYYSQIVNDFQKGDIAEGYSVSREKKESFPLTVTSAQKNPTAFYLCASSVTGGLNTEAFFGQGTRLTVV.

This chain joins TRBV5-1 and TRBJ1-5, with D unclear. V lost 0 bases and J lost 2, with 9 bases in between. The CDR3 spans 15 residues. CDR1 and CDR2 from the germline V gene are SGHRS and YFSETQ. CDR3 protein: CASSLDWSGNQPQHF. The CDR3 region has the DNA TGCGCCAGCAGCTTGGATTGGTCTGGCAATCAGCCCCAGCATTTT. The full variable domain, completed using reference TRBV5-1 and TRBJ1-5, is KAGVTQTPRYLIKTRGQQVTLSCSPISGHRSVSWYQQTPGQGLQFLFEYFSETQRNKGNFPGRFSGRQFSNSRSEMNVSTLELGDSALYLCASSLDWSGNQPQHFGDGTRLSIL.

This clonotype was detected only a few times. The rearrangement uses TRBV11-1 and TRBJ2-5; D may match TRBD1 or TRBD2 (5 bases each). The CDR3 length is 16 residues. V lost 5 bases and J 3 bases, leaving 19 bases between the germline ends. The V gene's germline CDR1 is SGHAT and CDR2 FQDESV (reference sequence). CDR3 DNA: TGTGCCAGCAGCAGGCGTGGGGGACGGCCAGAAGAGACCCAGTACTTC. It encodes CASSRRGGRPEETQYF.

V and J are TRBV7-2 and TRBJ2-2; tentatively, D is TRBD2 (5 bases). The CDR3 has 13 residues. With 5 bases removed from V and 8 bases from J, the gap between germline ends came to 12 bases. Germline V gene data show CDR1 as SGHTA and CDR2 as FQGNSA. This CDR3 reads CASSLMREGELFF. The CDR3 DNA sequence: TGTGCCAGCAGCCTGATGAGGGAAGGGGAGCTGTTTTTT. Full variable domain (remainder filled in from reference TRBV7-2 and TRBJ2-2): GAGVSQSPSNKVTEKGKDVELRCDPISGHTALYWYRQSLGQGLEFLIYFQGNSAPDKSGLPSDRFSAERTGGSVSTLTIQRTQQEDSAVYLCASSLMREGELFFGEGSRLTVL.